Listed below are T cell receptor beta chains from one sample, sequenced in a study of PD-1 blockade in classical Hodgkin lymphoma. The table came from immunoSEQ multiplex PCR; TCRdb's copy has only in-frame clones and leaves some out. Of 29,000 or so clones in the sample, 70% to 75% were seen once. The sample was peripheral blood mononuclear cells (PBMCs), taken before the second cycle of nivolumab. Receptors were obtained from a human donor with classical Hodgkin lymphoma. CDR3s include the opening cysteine and the closing phenylalanine or tryptophan. Each record gives: D gene, V gene, J gene, CDR3 DNA, CDR3 protein. The D gene is left open where the match is weak.

TRBD2	TRBV13	TRBJ2-7	TGTGCCAGCAGCTTAAGGCTAGCGGGGGCCCACTCCTACGAGCAGTACTTC	CASSLRLAGAHSYEQYF
.	TRBV13	TRBJ2-5	TGTGCCAGCAGCTTTCGAGGGGATGGGGCGTTGGAGACCCAGTACTTC	CASSFRGDGALETQYF
TRBD2	TRBV7-9	TRBJ2-2	TGTGCCAGCAGCCAATTAGCGGGGAACACCGGGGAGCTGTTTTTT	CASSQLAGNTGELFF
TRBD1	TRBV27	TRBJ1-2	TGTGCCAGCAGTTTGAGTGGGACAGGGATTGGCTACACCTTC	CASSLSGTGIGYTF
.	TRBV5-1	TRBJ1-2	TGCGCCAGCAGCTCCACGGGGGGCTACACCTTC	CASSSTGGYTF
.	TRBV28	TRBJ2-3	TGTGCCAGCAGTCAGCCTCCAGATACGCAGTATTTT	CASSQPPDTQYF
TRBD1	TRBV7-3	TRBJ1-1	TGTGCCAGCAGGGTTACAGGGGGTGGCACTGAAGCTTTCTTT	CASRVTGGGTEAFF
.	TRBV6-6	TRBJ2-7	TGTGCCAGCAGTTCGACACAGGGAGGTGACTACGAGCAGTACTTC	CASSSTQGGDYEQYF
.	TRBV28	TRBJ2-6	TGTGCCAGCAGTCCGATACGCCGGGGCTCTGGGGCCAACGTCCTGACTTTC	CASSPIRRGSGANVLTF
.	TRBV5-1	TRBJ2-1	TGCGCCAGCAGCTCCCATGGGGGGGCGTACAATGAGCAGTTCTTC	CASSSHGGAYNEQFF
.	TRBV6-1	TRBJ1-6	TGTCGGGGGGATAGGAGCTCCTATAATTCACCCCTCCACTTT	CRGDRSSYNSPLHF
.	TRBV5-1	TRBJ2-1	TGCGCCAGCAGCATTCTGAGCCCCTCCTACAATGAGCAGTTCTTC	CASSILSPSYNEQFF
.	TRBV5-1	TRBJ2-3	TGCGCCAGCAGCTTCGGTGTCCAGGCGACAGATACGCAGTATTTT	CASSFGVQATDTQYF
TRBD2	TRBV2	TRBJ2-3	TGTGCCAGCAGACCCCGGGACTACCTTAACACGCAGTATTTT	CASRPRDYLNTQYF
.	TRBV4-3	TRBJ2-7	TGCGCCAGCAGCCAAGATTCTGGGGGCGGGGGCTACTACGAGCAGTACTTC	CASSQDSGGGGYYEQYF
TRBD2	TRBV11-2	TRBJ2-1	TGTGCCAGCAGCTTATTCCCGGGGGGGGTTGACAATGAGCAGTTCTTC	CASSLFPGGVDNEQFF